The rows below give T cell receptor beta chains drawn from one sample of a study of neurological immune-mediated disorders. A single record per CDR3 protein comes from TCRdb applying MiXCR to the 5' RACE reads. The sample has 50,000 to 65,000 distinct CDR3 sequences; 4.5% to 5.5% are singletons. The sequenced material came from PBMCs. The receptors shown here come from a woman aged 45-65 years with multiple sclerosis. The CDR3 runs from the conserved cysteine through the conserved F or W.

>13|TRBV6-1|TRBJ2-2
CASSEVSTGELFF
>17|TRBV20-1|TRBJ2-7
CSASGTRDRGIPYEQYF
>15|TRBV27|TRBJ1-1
CASSLSRQLNTEAFF
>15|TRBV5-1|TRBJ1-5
CASSPEGVSNQPQNF
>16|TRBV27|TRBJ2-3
CASSLLTSGFTDTQYF
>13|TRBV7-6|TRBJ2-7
CASSPQPSYEQYF
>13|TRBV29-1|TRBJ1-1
CSVEQSMNTEAFF
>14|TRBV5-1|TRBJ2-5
CASSLVPGEQTQYF
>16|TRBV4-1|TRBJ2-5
CASSQDRTEPGETQYF
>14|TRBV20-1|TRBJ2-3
CSAGDRVWGDTQYF
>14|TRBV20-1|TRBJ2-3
CSAGISGSTDTQYF